The 29 T cell receptor beta chains reported below all come from one sample, sequenced in a study of T cell responses to AZD1222 COVID-19 vaccine. Generated by immunoSEQ multiplex PCR, the TCRdb table keeps only in-frame clones and is missing some. The table includes 65,000 to 80,000 clones, over 85% detected once. The sample was peripheral blood, taken on day 0 of AZD1222 vaccination. The receptors stem from an adult in good health.

The chain links TRBV19 to TRBJ2-2, with D perhaps TRBD1 or TRBD2 (5 bases each). The CDR3 loop spans 14 amino acids. Trimming took off 4 bases at V and 6 bases at J, with 12 bases between the two ends. Germline values: CDR1 LNHDA, CDR2 SQIVND (reference sequence). Here the CDR3 reads CASSTGAAAGELFF. For the CDR3, the DNA is TGTGCCAGTAGTACCGGGGCCGCGGCCGGGGAGCTGTTTTTT.

The rearrangement joins TRBV5-4 to TRBJ2-1; D may be TRBD1 or TRBD2 (5 bases each). From germline, CDR1 is SGHNT and CDR2 YYREEE (reference sequence). Trimming shortened V by 5 bases and J by 2 bases, and 14 bases separated the two germline ends. The CDR3 is 15 amino acids. This CDR3 reads CASRIGAATYNEQFF. In DNA form, the CDR3 reads TGTGCCAGCAGGATCGGGGCGGCGACCTACAATGAGCAGTTCTTC.

This clone was seen once. The chain joins TRBV7-9 to TRBJ2-5; no definite D call. The CDR3 length is 13 residues. In germline, CDR1 is SEHNR, CDR2 FQNEAQ (reference sequence). Trimming removed 1 base from V and 4 bases from J, with 7 bases in between. This chain's CDR3 is CASSLVLGETQYF. DNA of the CDR3: TGTGCCAGCAGCTTAGTACTGGGAGAGACCCAGTACTTC.

The chain has TRBV7-3 and TRBJ2-7, with 8 bases lining up with TRBD1. The germline CDR1 and CDR2 sequences are SGHTA and FQGTGA. V trimming: 2 bases; J trimming: 4 bases; junction bases outside the gene matches: 4. The CDR3 sequence is 14 residues long. CDR3 loop: CASSLEGQAYEQYF. The CDR3 coding sequence is TGTGCCAGCAGCTTAGAGGGACAGGCGTACGAGCAGTACTTC. The full variable domain, rest sourced from reference TRBV7-3 and TRBJ2-7, is GAGVSQTPSNKVTEKGKYVELRCDPISGHTALYWYRQSLGQGPEFLIYFQGTGAADDSGLPNDRFFAVRPEGSVSTLKIQRTERGDSAVYLCASSLEGQAYEQYFGPGTRLTVT.

The V call is TRBV27, the J call TRBJ1-1; D unclear. Germline-derived CDR1 and CDR2 are MNHEY and SMNVEV (reference sequence). The CDR3 is 14 residues long. Trimming cost V 2 bases and J 1 base, with 8 bases left between them. CDR3 nucleotides: TGTGCCAGCAGTTTAGTTGGCAGGAACACTGAAGCTTTCTTT. The encoded protein is CASSLVGRNTEAFF.

This clone showed up just a few times. The chain uses TRBV24-1 and TRBJ2-1; D may be TRBD2 (5 bases). The CDR3 length is 18 residues. V was trimmed by 6 bases and J by 0 bases, leaving 20 bases between them. Per the germline V gene, CDR1 is KGHDR and CDR2 is SFDVKD. The CDR3 bases are TGTGCCACCAGTAATCCCCGCCGAGCGGTAGGCTCCTACAATGAGCAGTTCTTC. It codes for CATSNPRRAVGSYNEQFF.

The chain joins TRBV7-3 to TRBJ2-3; D is possibly TRBD1 or TRBD2 (5 bases each). Looked up from germline, CDR1 is SGHTA and CDR2 is FQGTGA. V dropped 5 bases and J dropped 4 bases, with 19 bases sitting between them. The CDR3 length is 16 residues. Here the CDR3 reads CASSVDGGVGADTQYF. In nucleotides, the CDR3 is TGTGCCAGCAGCGTAGATGGGGGAGTGGGAGCAGATACGCAGTATTTT.

The chain couples TRBV5-4 to TRBJ2-7, with D uncertain. From germline, CDR1 is SGHNT and CDR2 YYREEE (reference sequence). Trimming took 0 bases from V and 2 from J, leaving 9 bases between them. CDR3 length: 14 residues. As DNA, the CDR3 is TGTGCCAGCAGCTTGGGGACGCGACCCTACGAGCAGTACTTC. Its protein product is CASSLGTRPYEQYF.

This chain uses TRBV5-1 with TRBJ2-7; TRBD1 aligns across 7 bases. Germline CDR1 is SGHRS and CDR2 is YFSETQ. Trimming took 2 bases from V and 4 from J; bases not matched to a gene: 6. The CDR3 contains 14 residues. For the CDR3, the DNA is TGCGCCAGCAGCTTCTGGGACAGTACATACGAGCAGTACTTC. This sequence encodes CASSFWDSTYEQYF.

This sequence joins TRBV10-2 and TRBJ2-1; 11 positions match TRBD2. Germline V gene lookup returns CDR1 WSHSY and CDR2 SAAADI. CDR3 length equals 15 residues. V was clipped by 4 bases and J by 7 bases; unmatched bases: 6. CDR3 nucleotides: TGCGCCAGCAGTGGAACTAGCGGGAGCGGGAATGAGCAGTTCTTC. Amino acid sequence: CASSGTSGSGNEQFF.

The chain combines TRBV6-5 with TRBJ2-3, with no clear D. From germline, CDR1 is MNHEY and CDR2 SVGAGI. The CDR3 sequence is 11 residues long. V was cut by 3 bases and J by 6 bases, with 4 bases left in between. For the CDR3, the DNA is TGTGCCAGCAGTTATGTGGATACGCAGTATTTT. It is translated as CASSYVDTQYF.

The J gene is TRBJ1-5, the V gene TRBV12-3 or TRBV12-4; TRBD1 matches at 8 bases. CDR3 length equals 13 residues. With 4 bases clipped from V and 8 bases from J, the junction kept 4 bases outside the gene matches. The CDR3 region is CASSWTGFEPQHF. CDR3 coding DNA: TGTGCCAGCAGTTGGACAGGGTTTGAGCCCCAGCATTTT.

The J gene is TRBJ2-2, the V gene TRBV5-1; TRBD2 matches at 9 bases. The ends lost 4 bases at V and 5 bases at J; junction bases unmatched: 9. The CDR3 spans 16 residues. Per the germline V gene, CDR1 is SGHRS and CDR2 is YFSETQ. CDR3 sequence: CASSPRTSEQTGELFF. CDR3 DNA sequence: TGCGCCAGCAGCCCTCGGACTAGCGAGCAAACCGGGGAGCTGTTTTTT.

This clone was seen just once. The V gene is TRBV5-4, the J gene TRBJ2-5; 7 nucleotides match TRBD2. Germline V lookup: CDR1 SGHNT, CDR2 YYREEE (reference sequence). V shed 0 bases, J shed 1 base, and the junction held 6 bases outside the gene matches. CDR3 length equals 16 residues. The CDR3, as DNA: TGTGCCAGCAGCTTGGTCGCTAGCGGACCCCAAGAGACCCAGTACTTC. It encodes CASSLVASGPQETQYF.

V and J are TRBV24-1 and TRBJ2-7, with D unclear. Germline CDR1 and CDR2: KGHDR and SFDVKD. The CDR3 runs to 14 residues. Trimming shortened V by 1 base and J by 0 bases, and 6 bases separated the two germline ends. CDR3 DNA: TGTGCCACCAGTGATTTAGGCACCTCCTACGAGCAGTACTTC. This codes for CATSDLGTSYEQYF.

This chain connects TRBV10-3 to TRBJ1-6; the D is unclear. The CDR3 consists of 14 residues. The germline gives CDR1 ENHRY, CDR2 SYGVKD. The V end was cut by 7 bases, the J end by 10 bases, with 17 bases between. Here the CDR3 DNA reads TGTGCCATCACTCCAGACGGGTTTAGGTCACCCCTCCACTTT. Amino acid sequence: CAITPDGFRSPLHF.

This chain uses TRBV5-6 with TRBJ2-7; 14 bases are a match to TRBD2. The V gene end was trimmed by 4 bases and the J gene end by 12 bases; junction bases not matched to a gene: 12. The CDR3 runs 15 residues. Germline loops: CDR1 SGHDT, CDR2 YYEEEE. The DNA of the CDR3 is TGTGCCAGCAGCCAAATCGGGACTAGCGGGAGAGAACTGTACTTC. Protein: CASSQIGTSGRELYF.

This clone was found a few times. The chain uses TRBV7-2 and TRBJ1-1; D is unresolved. V lost 1 base, J lost 0 bases, and 9 bases lay in between. The CDR3 covers 15 residues. Germline V lookup: CDR1 SGHTA, CDR2 FQGNSA. CDR3 sequence (DNA): TGTGCCAGCAGCTTAGTGGGAGGAATGAACACTGAAGCTTTCTTT. As protein: CASSLVGGMNTEAFF.

The sample holds one count of this clone. The rearrangement uses TRBV27 and TRBJ2-1; D unresolved. Germline values: CDR1 MNHEY, CDR2 SMNVEV (reference sequence). The CDR3 contains 11 residues. The V gene lost 6 bases and the J gene lost 1 base, with 1 base spanning the gap. CDR3 coding DNA: TGTGCCAGCAGATCCTACAATGAGCAGTTCTTC. This encodes CASRSYNEQFF.

This chain uses TRBV6-1 with TRBJ1-5; no reliable D call. Germline loops: CDR1 MNHNS, CDR2 SASEGT. V was clipped by 2 bases and J by 4 bases, with 18 bases between them. This CDR3 has 17 amino acids. The CDR3 nucleotides read TGTGCCAGCAGTGAATTTTTGGGGTCGGGAATAAATCAGCCCCAGCATTTT. Its protein is CASSEFLGSGINQPQHF.

V usage is TRBV7-2 and J usage is TRBJ1-6, with D maybe TRBD1 (5 bases). There are 14 residues in the CDR3. Germline V gene data show CDR1 as SGHTA and CDR2 as FQGNSA. V lost 1 base and J lost 14, with 15 bases in between. The CDR3 sequence: CASSLGSRVVTLHF. Written as DNA, the CDR3 is TGTGCCAGCAGCTTAGGCTCCAGGGTGGTAACCCTCCACTTT.

CDR3 sequence reads: CASARGVNQPQHF. The CDR3 nucleotides are TGTGCCAGCGCCCGGGGGGTGAATCAGCCCCAGCATTTT. The chain combines TRBV11-3 with TRBJ1-5, with D maybe TRBD1 (5 bases). The V end was cut by 8 bases, the J end by 4 bases, with 12 bases between. CDR3 length: 13 residues. Germline V gene data show CDR1 as SGHNT and CDR2 as YENEEA.

The chain joins TRBV27 to TRBJ1-2; D is ambiguous. V shed 6 bases and J shed 4 bases, with 9 bases lying between them. CDR3 length equals 12 residues. CDR1 MNHEY and CDR2 SMNVEV come from the germline V gene (reference sequence). DNA of the CDR3: TGTGCCAGCAGCGGACGCCCCTATGGCTACACCTTC. Translating gives CASSGRPYGYTF.

The J gene is TRBJ2-1, the V gene TRBV11-3; TRBD1 might be the D (5 bases). The CDR3 is 14 amino acids. Germline V gene lookup returns CDR1 SGHNT and CDR2 YENEEA. The V end lost 5 bases, the J end lost 4 bases, and 12 bases lay between the germline ends. The DNA for the CDR3 is TGTGCCAGCAGCGTACGGCGACAGTACAATGAGCAGTTCTTC. Amino acids: CASSVRRQYNEQFF.

This clone has a single count. The chain combines TRBV2 with TRBJ1-2, with no clear D. Trimming pared 6 bases from V and 0 bases from J, leaving 14 bases between. The CDR3 extends over 15 amino acids. Looked up from germline, CDR1 is SNHLY and CDR2 is FYNNEI. DNA of the CDR3: TGTGCCAGCAGGGGAGATGAGTCAGCTAACTATGGCTACACCTTC. It yields the protein CASRGDESANYGYTF.

This rearrangement joins TRBV29-1 to TRBJ1-2, with 8 bases fitting TRBD1. The CDR3 totals 14 residues. Trimming took 1 base from V and 6 from J; bases not matched to a gene: 7. Germline V gives CDR1 SQVTM, CDR2 ANQGSEA. The CDR3, as DNA: TGCAGCGTTGAAGGGCAGGGGGCGTCGAATGGCTACACCTTC. Translating gives CSVEGQGASNGYTF.

This clone occurred once. The V call is TRBV30, the J call TRBJ2-7; D gene unclear. The germline gives CDR1 GTSNPN, CDR2 SVGIG (reference sequence). Trimming took off 4 bases at V and 0 bases at J, with 16 bases between the two ends. CDR3 length: 15 residues. The CDR3 DNA sequence: TGTGCCTGGACCGCTCCGGGTCACCTCTCCTACGAGCAGTACTTC. Its translation is CAWTAPGHLSYEQYF.

The rearrangement joins TRBV11-3 to TRBJ1-1; D is perhaps TRBD1 (6 bases). The CDR3 is made up of 16 amino acids. V was clipped by 0 bases and J by 3 bases, with 14 bases between them. Germline CDR1 reads SGHNT; CDR2 reads YENEEA. The chain's CDR3 is CASSLDGTWGDTEAFF. In DNA, the CDR3 is TGTGCCAGCAGCTTAGATGGGACATGGGGGGACACTGAAGCTTTCTTT.

The chain uses TRBV4-2 and TRBJ2-1, with TRBD2 matching over 10 bases. CDR1 is LGHNA, CDR2 YNFKEQ, per germline. This CDR3 has 15 amino acids. V shed 0 bases, J shed 12 bases, and the junction held 8 bases outside the gene matches. The CDR3 loop reads CASSQETSSGGPQFF. The CDR3 region has the DNA TGTGCCAGCAGCCAAGAGACATCTAGCGGGGGACCGCAGTTCTTC.